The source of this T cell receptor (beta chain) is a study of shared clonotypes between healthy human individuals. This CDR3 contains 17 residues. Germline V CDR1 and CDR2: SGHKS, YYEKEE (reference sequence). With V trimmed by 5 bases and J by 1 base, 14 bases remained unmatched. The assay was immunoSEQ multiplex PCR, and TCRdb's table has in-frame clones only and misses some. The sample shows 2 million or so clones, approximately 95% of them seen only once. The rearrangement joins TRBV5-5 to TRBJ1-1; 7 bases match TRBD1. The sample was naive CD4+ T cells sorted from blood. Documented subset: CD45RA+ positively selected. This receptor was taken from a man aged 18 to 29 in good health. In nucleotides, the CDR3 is TGTGCCAGCAGTTGGGCCGGGACAGAGAACGCGAACACTGAAGCTTTCTTT. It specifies CASSWAGTENANTEAFF.